What follows describes a single T cell receptor (beta chain). What it binds is unknown. This sample stems from a study of T-cell memory formation after mild COVID-19. Study-level points and caveats: Later expanders leaned toward CD4+, whereas clones contracting from day 15 to 85 were balanced CD4/CD8. The main location of contracting CD4+ clones was CM and EM, and that of contracting CD8+ clones was EMRA. The second-wave clones peaking on day 37 were not confirmed as SARS-CoV-2-specific.

TCRdb passed the 5' RACE reads through MiXCR, listing each CDR3 protein once. The data hold 450,000 to 700,000 distinct CDR3 sequences, with roughly 18% observed a single time. Per germline, CDR1 MGHRA and CDR2 YSYEKL. The CDR3 length is 14 residues. V gave up 0 bases and J gave up 7 bases; unmatched junction bases: 2. The chain links TRBV4-1 to TRBJ2-7, with TRBD2 matching 11 bases. The sequenced material came from PBMCs or a T cell subset sorted from them (not recorded which). This receptor was identified in an adult woman who had mild COVID-19 (a few samples of this study predate the infection). Cell type and time point are not known. In DNA form, the CDR3 reads TGCGCCAGCAGCCAAGATCGACTAGCGGGAGAGCAGTACTTC. Translation: CASSQDRLAGEQYF.